One sample yielded the 6 T cell receptor beta chains listed below, sequenced in a study of identical twins. TCRdb reprocessed the 5' RACE reads via MiXCR and lists one record per CDR3 protein. The repertoire has about 890,000 distinct CDR3 sequences, approximately 13% of them found once; the top ten carry around 1.5%. The same sample was also studied in work on yellow fever vaccine responses in identical twins.

Source material: PBMCs. The origin of the receptors is a woman aged 18-29 years in good health.

The chain uses TRBV25-1 and TRBJ1-3; D might be TRBD1 (5 bases). The CDR3 totals 15 residues. V lost 3 bases and J 0 bases, leaving 9 bases between the germline ends. Per germline, CDR1 MGHDK and CDR2 SYGVNS. CDR3 region: CASSEMGPSGNTIYF. CDR3 bases: TGTGCCAGCAGTGAGATGGGGCCCTCTGGAAACACCATATATTTT.

There are a few counts of this clonotype. The J gene is TRBJ2-6, the V gene TRBV20-1, with D tentatively TRBD2 (6 bases). The CDR3 sequence is 15 residues long. In germline, CDR1 is DFQATT, CDR2 SNEGSKA (reference sequence). Trimming left V 6 bases short and J 3 bases short, with 15 bases between. For the CDR3, the DNA is TGCAGTGCAAACATCGGGGGAAGTGGGGCCAACGTCCTGACTTTC. It encodes CSANIGGSGANVLTF.

The DNA for the CDR3 is TGTGCCAGCAGTCCAACGGCAGGGCGAAATTCACCCCTCCACTTT. The encoded protein is CASSPTAGRNSPLHF. The rearrangement uses TRBV7-2 and TRBJ1-6; weak D call: TRBD1 (5 bases). Germline loops: CDR1 SGHTA, CDR2 FQGNSA. The CDR3 is made up of 15 amino acids. Trimming took off 6 bases at V and 7 bases at J, with 16 bases between the two ends. The variable domain in full, completed from reference TRBV7-2 and TRBJ1-6, reads GAGVSQSPSNKVTEKGKDVELRCDPISGHTALYWYRQSLGQGLEFLIYFQGNSAPDKSGLPSDRFSAERTGGSVSTLTIQRTQQEDSAVYLCASSPTAGRNSPLHFGNGTRLTVT.

This clonotype was recorded at least ten times. J is TRBJ1-1 and V is TRBV5-5; possibly TRBD1 for D (6 bases). The V gene's germline CDR1 is SGHKS and CDR2 YYEKEE (reference sequence). The CDR3 runs to 13 residues. Trimming left V 2 bases short and J 7 bases short, with 12 bases between. DNA for the CDR3: TGTGCCAGCAGCTTAAGGGGGGAGGGTGAAGCTTTCTTT. The encoded protein is CASSLRGEGEAFF.

Of note for this clonotype: One junction end disagrees with the germline gene, perhaps due to a read error. The chain recombines TRBV29-1 with TRBJ2-1; TRBD2 aligns across 7 bases. Germline CDR1 reads SQVTM; CDR2 reads ANQGSEA. The CDR3 loop spans 14 amino acids. This CDR3 reads CSVPGLVSYNERFF. CDR3 DNA: TGCAGCGTTCCTGGACTAGTCTCCTACAATGAGCGGTTCTTC.

This clonotype has more than one count but fewer than ten. The rearrangement uses TRBV7-2 and TRBJ2-3, with 9 bases fitting TRBD1. CDR1 is SGHTA, CDR2 FQGNSA, per germline. Trimming took 6 bases from V and 4 from J; bases not matched to a gene: 11. The CDR3 is 16 amino acids. The CDR3 region has the DNA TGTGCCAGCAGTCGCCTCGGACAGGGGTGGGCAGATACGCAGTATTTT. Protein sequence: CASSRLGQGWADTQYF.